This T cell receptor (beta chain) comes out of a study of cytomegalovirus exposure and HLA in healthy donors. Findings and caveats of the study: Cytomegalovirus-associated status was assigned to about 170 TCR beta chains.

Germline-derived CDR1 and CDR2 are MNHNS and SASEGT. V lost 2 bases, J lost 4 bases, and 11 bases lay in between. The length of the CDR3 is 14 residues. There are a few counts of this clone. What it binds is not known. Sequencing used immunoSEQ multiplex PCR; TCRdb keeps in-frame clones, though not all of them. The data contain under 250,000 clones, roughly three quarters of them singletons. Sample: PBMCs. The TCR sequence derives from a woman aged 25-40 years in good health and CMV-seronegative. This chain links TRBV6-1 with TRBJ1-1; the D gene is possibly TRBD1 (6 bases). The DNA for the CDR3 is TGTGCCAGCAGTGAACGGCAGGGGACCACTGAAGCTTTCTTT. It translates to CASSERQGTTEAFF.